The rows below give T cell receptor beta chains drawn from one sample of a study of PD-L1 blockade in urothelial cancer. Produced via immunoSEQ multiplex PCR; TCRdb's table is partial and in-frame only. The sample has fewer than 45,000 clones, about 88% seen once. This specimen was PBMCs, taken around atezolizumab (anti-PD-L1) treatment. Source of these receptors: a donor aged 40 or over with urothelial cancer. Both conserved end residues are part of each CDR3. The order of the fields is CDR3 DNA, CDR3 protein, clone size, J gene, D gene, V gene. A D gene is named only where the DNA matches it firmly. The size of a clone is reported for some rows only, either as once, few or many, or as a class for expanded clones.

CDR3 DNA: TGTGCCAGCAGCGGCCGACAGGGCTCTGAAGCTTTCTTT; CDR3 protein: CASSGRQGSEAFF; clone size: -; J gene: TRBJ1-1; D gene: TRBD1; V gene: TRBV7-6
CDR3 DNA: TGTGCCAGCAGCCCGGGACAGGGGATCGACAATGAGCAGTTCTTC; CDR3 protein: CASSPGQGIDNEQFF; clone size: -; J gene: TRBJ2-1; D gene: TRBD1; V gene: TRBV7-9
CDR3 DNA: TGTGCCAGCAGCTTCGCTACAGGGGTCGGGGCTGAAGCTTTCTTT; CDR3 protein: CASSFATGVGAEAFF; clone size: -; J gene: TRBJ1-1; D gene: TRBD1; V gene: TRBV7-2
CDR3 DNA: TGTGCCAGCAGCGTAGGGGCAGGGATGGTGGGAAACACCATATATTTT; CDR3 protein: CASSVGAGMVGNTIYF; clone size: -; J gene: TRBJ1-3; D gene: -; V gene: TRBV9
CDR3 DNA: TGTGCCACCGCCTGGGAGGTCGGGAACTATGGCTACACCTTC; CDR3 protein: CATAWEVGNYGYTF; clone size: -; J gene: TRBJ1-2; D gene: -; V gene: TRBV2
CDR3 DNA: TGTGCCAGCAGCTTCCGGGGGGGAACTAATGAAAAACTGTTTTTT; CDR3 protein: CASSFRGGTNEKLFF; clone size: -; J gene: TRBJ1-4; D gene: -; V gene: TRBV7-2
CDR3 DNA: TGTGCCAGTACCGTAGCCCCGCCCTGTCCGGGGAGCCATTTC; CDR3 protein: CASTVAPPCPGSHF; clone size: -; J gene: TRBJ2-7; D gene: -; V gene: TRBV19
CDR3 DNA: TGTGCCTGGGCCATTTGGGCGGGAGGGCCGAATGAGCAGTTCTTC; CDR3 protein: CAWAIWAGGPNEQFF; clone size: -; J gene: TRBJ2-1; D gene: TRBD2; V gene: TRBV30
CDR3 DNA: TGTGCCAGCAGCTTGGTAGGGGCCTTCGAGGTTTTCTTT; CDR3 protein: CASSLVGAFEVFF; clone size: -; J gene: TRBJ1-1; D gene: -; V gene: TRBV7-2
CDR3 DNA: TGTGCCAGCTCACCACCTTCGGGAGGAAGGAATGAGCAGTTCTTC; CDR3 protein: CASSPPSGGRNEQFF; clone size: -; J gene: TRBJ2-1; D gene: TRBD2; V gene: TRBV18
CDR3 DNA: TGTGCCAGCCGGGACATGCAAACCGGCGGCAATCAGCCCCAGCATTTT; CDR3 protein: CASRDMQTGGNQPQHF; clone size: -; J gene: TRBJ1-5; D gene: -; V gene: TRBV19
CDR3 DNA: TGCAGTGCTAGAGGGTCGAGTGAAGCTTTCTTT; CDR3 protein: CSARGSSEAFF; clone size: -; J gene: TRBJ1-1; D gene: -; V gene: TRBV20-1
CDR3 DNA: TGTGCCAGCAGGGGGACAAGGGGGGGCTACGAGCAGTACTTC; CDR3 protein: CASRGTRGGYEQYF; clone size: -; J gene: TRBJ2-7; D gene: -; V gene: TRBV28
CDR3 DNA: TGCGCCAGCAGCTTGGAGGGGACTAGGGGAGAGACCCAGTACTTC; CDR3 protein: CASSLEGTRGETQYF; clone size: -; J gene: TRBJ2-5; D gene: TRBD2; V gene: TRBV5-1
CDR3 DNA: TGTGCCAGCAGTTCTAGGGCAGGGGGCTCTGGAAACACCATATATTTT; CDR3 protein: CASSSRAGGSGNTIYF; clone size: -; J gene: TRBJ1-3; D gene: TRBD1; V gene: TRBV6-5
CDR3 DNA: TGTGCCAGCAGCCCGGACAGGGCGCGAGGTGGTACGCAGTATTTT; CDR3 protein: CASSPDRARGGTQYF; clone size: -; J gene: TRBJ2-3; D gene: TRBD1; V gene: TRBV14
CDR3 DNA: TGTGCCAGCAGTCTCCCCGGGACAGGGGTCCACGAGCAGTACTTC; CDR3 protein: CASSLPGTGVHEQYF; clone size: once; J gene: TRBJ2-7; D gene: TRBD1; V gene: TRBV28
CDR3 DNA: TGTGCCAGCAGCTTAGGCCTCAACAGGCTCCTAGCCAAAAACATTCAGTACTTC; CDR3 protein: CASSLGLNRLLAKNIQYF; clone size: -; J gene: TRBJ2-4; D gene: -; V gene: TRBV13
CDR3 DNA: TGTGCCAGCAGCCCCTACAGCTCCTACGAGCAGTACTTC; CDR3 protein: CASSPYSSYEQYF; clone size: -; J gene: TRBJ2-7; D gene: -; V gene: TRBV7-9
CDR3 DNA: TGTGCCAGCAGTGAATGGGGGGTCAGCACAGATACGCAGTATTTT; CDR3 protein: CASSEWGVSTDTQYF; clone size: once; J gene: TRBJ2-3; D gene: -; V gene: TRBV2
CDR3 DNA: TGTGCCAGTAATACGAGGGCAGGGGGCGGAGGTGGCTACACCTTC; CDR3 protein: CASNTRAGGGGGYTF; clone size: -; J gene: TRBJ1-2; D gene: TRBD1; V gene: TRBV19
CDR3 DNA: TGCTGTAGGCCGAGGGCCAATCAGCCCCAGCATTTT; CDR3 protein: CCRPRANQPQHF; clone size: -; J gene: TRBJ1-5; D gene: -; V gene: TRBV29-1
CDR3 DNA: TGTGCCATCCGTGGACTAGCGGGAGGGCCGTCCGGGGAGCTGTTTTTT; CDR3 protein: CAIRGLAGGPSGELFF; clone size: -; J gene: TRBJ2-2; D gene: TRBD2; V gene: TRBV10-3
CDR3 DNA: TGCAGCGTTGAAGATGTGTCTAGCGGGAGTAACAATGAGCAGTTCTTC; CDR3 protein: CSVEDVSSGSNNEQFF; clone size: -; J gene: TRBJ2-1; D gene: TRBD2; V gene: TRBV29-1
CDR3 DNA: TGCGCCAGCAGCTTGTCGGGACAGGGGGCTGGCTACGAGCAGTACTTC; CDR3 protein: CASSLSGQGAGYEQYF; clone size: -; J gene: TRBJ2-7; D gene: TRBD1; V gene: TRBV5-1
CDR3 DNA: TGTGCCAGCAAGGAAGGGGTATCCTACGAGCAGTACTTC; CDR3 protein: CASKEGVSYEQYF; clone size: -; J gene: TRBJ2-7; D gene: -; V gene: TRBV6-5
CDR3 DNA: TGTGCCAGCAGCTTAGGTCTCTCCTACAATGAGCAGTTCTTC; CDR3 protein: CASSLGLSYNEQFF; clone size: -; J gene: TRBJ2-1; D gene: -; V gene: TRBV7-2
CDR3 DNA: TGCGCCAGCAGCCAAGGTCCGGGGCAGGGGAATGAGCAGTTCTTC; CDR3 protein: CASSQGPGQGNEQFF; clone size: -; J gene: TRBJ2-1; D gene: -; V gene: TRBV4-3
CDR3 DNA: TGTGCCAGCAGCCCGGGACTAGCGGGAGAGGGGTCCTACGAGCAGTACTTC; CDR3 protein: CASSPGLAGEGSYEQYF; clone size: -; J gene: TRBJ2-7; D gene: TRBD2; V gene: TRBV13